The text below deals with one T cell receptor beta chain. Antigen unknown. The junction departs from germline at one end; a sequencing error may be responsible. The CDR3 is 18 amino acids. Germline lookup yields CDR1 SEHNR and CDR2 FQNEAQ (reference sequence). This entry belongs to a study of cytomegalovirus exposure and HLA in healthy donors. Study information: Across around 400 genotyped donors, just over 80% landed in the Caucasian-associated ancestry cluster. General study findings and limits: The HLA-A and HLA-B alleles of most subjects were reportedly predicted accurately from TCR beta sequences.

Both 60 Vbeta primers and 13 Jbeta primers went into the PCR. Per the authors' pipeline: Counted up in a later analysis, unique TCR beta chains came to some 72 million, with about 9.9 million shared. Some clones are missing from TCRdb's copy, which holds only in-frame ones; the method was immunoSEQ multiplex PCR. The V and J calls and clone size are taken from that table; D and trimming were inferred from the DNA. The table has around 98,000 clones, more than 60% seen once; the top ten hold about 2.5%. The sequenced sample was PBMCs. The sequence was obtained from a man aged 50 to 59 in good health and CMV-seronegative. V gene TRBV7-9 combines with J gene TRBJ1-5; 7 bases align to TRBD1. Here the CDR3 DNA reads TGTTCCAGCAGCTTAGCGCTCTGGGGGCAGGGGGACAATCAGCCCCAGCATTTT. It yields the protein CSSSLALWGQGDNQPQHF.